The 31 T cell receptor beta chains below come from one sample, sequenced in a study of cytomegalovirus exposure and HLA in healthy donors. Use of 60 Vbeta and 13 Jbeta primers characterized the PCR. TCRdb keeps only in-frame clones here, not all; method: immunoSEQ multiplex PCR. The data hold over 130,000 clones, with around 80% observed a single time. Specimen: PBMCs. Receptor source: a man aged 45 to 65 in good health and CMV-seronegative.

This clone has a handful of counts. The genes are TRBV21-1 and TRBJ1-5. TRBV21-1 is noted as a pseudogene. There are 12 residues in the CDR3. The CDR3 protein is CASSTGDQPQHF. The CDR3 DNA reads as TGTGCCAGCAGCACGGGAGATCAGCCCCAGCATTTT.

This rearrangement joins TRBV5-6 to TRBJ2-1, with D possibly TRBD1 on 6 matching bases. The germline CDR1 and CDR2 sequences are SGHDT and YYEEEE. This CDR3 is built from 13 residues. The V end lost 4 bases, the J end lost 5 bases, and 10 bases lay between the germline ends. CDR3 DNA: TGTGCCAGCAGCGGGGGACAACACAATGAGCAGTTCTTC. This encodes CASSGGQHNEQFF.

CDR3 coding DNA: TGTGCCAGCAGCTTCCGGGTATATCAATATTTT. Translated, it gives CASSFRVYQYF. V is TRBV11-2 and J is TRBJ2-3; no definite D call. This CDR3 region has 11 residues. Germline CDR1 SGHAT, CDR2 FQNNGV. With 3 bases removed from V and 15 bases from J, the gap between germline ends came to 13 bases.

The genes are TRBV15 and TRBJ2-5; 8 positions agree with TRBD2. The V and J ends lost 1 base and 1 base, in that order; junction bases with no gene match: 5. Germline CDR1 is LNHNV and CDR2 is YYDKDF (reference sequence). The CDR3 covers 16 residues. CDR3: CATSRAATSGQETQYF. For the CDR3, the DNA is TGTGCCACCAGCAGAGCCGCAACTAGCGGCCAAGAGACCCAGTACTTC.

The CDR3 DNA follows: TGTGCCAGCAGCTTAGTTCTAGCTCAAGAGACCCAGTACTTC. Its translation is CASSLVLAQETQYF. The genes are TRBV7-2 and TRBJ2-5; D perhaps matches TRBD2 (5 bases). Trimming cost V 1 base and J 2 bases, with 8 bases left between them. The germline CDR1 and CDR2 sequences are SGHTA and FQGNSA. CDR3 length: 14 residues.

The rearrangement uses TRBV5-4 and TRBJ2-4, with 10 bases fitting TRBD1. CDR1 is SGHNT and CDR2 is YYREEE in the germline V gene (reference sequence). The CDR3 spans 14 residues. V was clipped by 4 bases and J by 8 bases; unmatched bases: 6. CDR3 coding DNA: TGTGCCAGCAGCCCAAGACAGGGGGCGGACATTCAGTACTTC. Protein: CASSPRQGADIQYF.

This clone was picked up a small number of times. J is TRBJ1-5 and V is TRBV18; maybe TRBD1 (6 bases). V lost 2 bases and J 4 bases, leaving 12 bases between the germline ends. The CDR3 runs to 15 residues. Germline V gives CDR1 KGHSH, CDR2 LQKENI. CDR3 protein: CASSPRGQGNQPQHF. The CDR3, as DNA: TGTGCCAGCTCACCAAGAGGGCAGGGGAATCAGCCCCAGCATTTT.

The chain joins TRBV28 to TRBJ1-1; possibly TRBD1 for D (6 bases). This CDR3 region has 13 residues. The ends were cut back, 4 bases at V and 2 bases at J, with 8 bases in the middle. Per germline, CDR1 MDHEN and CDR2 SYDVKM. CDR3 sequence reads: CASSYRANTEAFF. The DNA for the CDR3 is TGTGCCAGCAGTTACAGGGCCAACACTGAAGCTTTCTTT. Variable domain in full (rest from reference TRBV28 and TRBJ1-1): DVKVTQSSRYLVKRTGEKVFLECVQDMDHENMFWYRQDPGLGLRLIYFSYDVKMKEKGDIPEGYSVSREKKERFSLILESASTNQTSMYLCASSYRANTEAFFGQGTRLTVV.

This clone showed up just a few times. The V call is TRBV30, the J call TRBJ1-3; the D gene is possibly TRBD1 (6 bases). CDR1 and CDR2 from the germline V gene are GTSNPN and SVGIG (reference sequence). V was shortened by 7 bases and J by 1 base, with 8 bases between the two germline ends. This CDR3 is built from 12 residues. CDR3 residues: CAYTGSGNTIYF. CDR3 nucleotide sequence: TGTGCCTACACAGGGTCTGGAAACACCATATATTTT.

The DNA of the CDR3 is TGTGCCAGCAGCTTGGGAGGGTCCTCTAGCACAGATACGCAGTATTTT. It is translated as CASSLGGSSSTDTQYF. This chain uses TRBV5-8 with TRBJ2-3; perhaps TRBD2 as D (5 bases). V was shortened by 0 bases and J by 0 bases, with 11 bases between the two germline ends. The germline V gene has CDR1 SGHTS and CDR2 YDEGEE. This CDR3 is built from 16 residues.

This clone was detected only a few times. The chain couples TRBV5-5 to TRBJ2-7, with 8 nucleotides matching TRBD2. CDR1 SGHKS and CDR2 YYEKEE come from the germline V gene (reference sequence). CDR3 length: 14 residues. Trimming cost V 4 bases and J 2 bases; bases outside gene matches: 5. CDR3 nucleotide sequence: TGTGCCAGCAGCGGGACGGGAGGGCCCTACGAGCAGTACTTC. Its protein product is CASSGTGGPYEQYF. The full variable domain, completed using reference TRBV5-5 and TRBJ2-7, is DAGVTQSPTHLIKTRGQQVTLRCSPISGHKSVSWYQQVLGQGPQFIFQYYEKEERGRGNFPDRFSARQFPNYSSELNVNALLLGDSALYLCASSGTGGPYEQYFGPGTRLTVT.

In regard to this clone: A junction boundary mismatches the germline segment, possibly from a read error. The chain links TRBV4-1 to TRBJ2-7, with 7 bases that match TRBD2. Germline lookup yields CDR1 MGHRA and CDR2 YSYEKL. The CDR3 runs 15 residues. The CDR3 protein is CASGQEGAGVVEQYF. CDR3 DNA sequence: TGCGCCAGCGGCCAAGAAGGGGCGGGAGTAGTCGAGCAGTACTTC.

This rearrangement joins TRBV18 to TRBJ2-2, with D possibly matching TRBD2 (7 bases). The CDR3 is 15 amino acids. Trimming pared 5 bases from V and 7 bases from J, leaving 17 bases between. Germline lookup yields CDR1 KGHSH and CDR2 LQKENI. The CDR3 sequence is CASSNGGPGVGELFF. For the CDR3, the DNA is TGTGCCAGCTCAAACGGGGGGCCTGGCGTCGGGGAGCTGTTTTTT.

The rearrangement uses TRBV29-1 and TRBJ2-7, with TRBD2 identical over 13 bases. The ends lost 7 bases at V and 0 bases at J; junction bases unmatched: 18. Looked up from germline, CDR1 is SQVTM and CDR2 is ANQGSEA. The CDR3 is 19 residues long. Here the CDR3 DNA reads TGCAGCGCTGCCCAGGGATCTCGGACTAGCGGGAGCAACTCCTACGAGCAGTACTTC. Its translation: CSAAQGSRTSGSNSYEQYF.

This chain links TRBV30 with TRBJ1-2; D is possibly TRBD1 (6 bases). V was shortened by 5 bases and J by 10 bases, with 17 bases between the two germline ends. The CDR3 length is 12 residues. The germline V gene has CDR1 GTSNPN and CDR2 SVGIG (reference sequence). The CDR3 loop reads CAWDNPGQYYTF. In DNA form, the CDR3 reads TGTGCCTGGGATAACCCGGGACAATACTACACCTTC.

The V and J genes are TRBV7-9 and TRBJ2-5, with D perhaps matching TRBD1 (5 bases). This CDR3 region has 14 residues. The germline V and J ends were trimmed by 4 bases and 3 bases, with 12 bases remaining between them. In germline, CDR1 is SEHNR, CDR2 FQNEAQ (reference sequence). CDR3 region: CASSSIKGKETQYF. Here the CDR3 DNA reads TGTGCCAGCAGCTCCATTAAGGGGAAAGAGACCCAGTACTTC.

This clone was observed a few times. The chain is built from TRBV6-1 and TRBJ1-2; 8 bases align to TRBD1. V lost 4 bases and J lost 5; bases outside the gene matches: 9. CDR3 length equals 15 residues. Germline CDR1 and CDR2: MNHNS and SASEGT. The CDR3 DNA reads as TGTGCCAGCAGTGGAAGGGACAGGAGAGAGTATGGCTACACCTTC. It translates to CASSGRDRREYGYTF.

V is TRBV6-1 and J is TRBJ1-3; D gene unclear. V shed 4 bases and J shed 0 bases, with 7 bases lying between them. CDR3 length: 14 residues. The germline gives CDR1 MNHNS, CDR2 SASEGT. CDR3 loop: CASSVASSGNTIYF. CDR3 DNA sequence: TGTGCCAGCAGTGTGGCTAGCTCTGGAAACACCATATATTTT.

This chain joins TRBV6-5 and TRBJ2-7; 9 bases map to TRBD1. Germline CDR1 and CDR2: MNHEY and SVGAGI. The junction had 9 bases not matched to a gene; V was cut back by 10 bases and J by 5 bases. The CDR3 has 13 amino acids. This CDR3 is CATWDRVIDEQYF. For the CDR3, the DNA is TGTGCCACCTGGGACAGGGTTATCGACGAGCAGTACTTC.

The chain carries TRBV6-5 and TRBJ2-7, with TRBD2 matching over 7 bases. The CDR3 is 15 amino acids. CDR1 MNHEY and CDR2 SVGAGI come from the germline V gene. The V segment lost 6 bases and the J segment 2 bases; nucleotides outside the gene matches: 10. The CDR3 DNA is TGTGCCAGCAGCTCCCGGGACTACCTTGCCTACGAGCAGTACTTC. Translation gives CASSSRDYLAYEQYF.

V gene TRBV28 combines with J gene TRBJ1-4; D unclear. Germline V CDR1 and CDR2: MDHEN, SYDVKM. The CDR3 has 15 amino acids. V shed 5 bases and J shed 5 bases, with 15 bases lying between them. CDR3 DNA: TGTGCCAGCAGTCTCCCTCGGAGTACCAATGAAAAACTGTTTTTT. Its protein is CASSLPRSTNEKLFF.

This clone was detected a few times. This chain joins TRBV30 and TRBJ1-1, with D maybe TRBD1 (6 bases). Between the trimmed V and J ends, which lost 0 bases and 2 bases, there was a span of 13 bases. CDR1 is GTSNPN and CDR2 is SVGIG in the germline V gene (reference sequence). The CDR3 contains 15 residues. The CDR3 coding sequence is TGTGCCTGGAGTGTACAGGGCAAAAGAAACACTGAAGCTTTCTTT. This encodes CAWSVQGKRNTEAFF.

The sample holds one count of this clone. The rearrangement links TRBV29-1 to TRBJ2-7, with D maybe TRBD2 (5 bases). The CDR3 is made up of 13 amino acids. V was pared by 7 bases and J by 6 bases, with 19 bases between. The germline V gene has CDR1 SQVTM and CDR2 ANQGSEA. The DNA of the CDR3 is TGCAGCGCCGCCCCTGGTTTCGGACTCGAGCAGTACTTC. This translates into CSAAPGFGLEQYF.

The chain links TRBV5-1 to TRBJ1-2; weak D call: TRBD1 (5 bases). The CDR3 spans 17 residues. Trimming cost V 0 bases and J 3 bases, with 18 bases left between them. Germline assignment: CDR1 SGHRS and CDR2 YFSETQ. CDR3 sequence: CASSLGREGVFYYGYTF. CDR3 nucleotides: TGCGCCAGCAGCTTGGGCAGGGAGGGTGTCTTTTACTATGGCTACACCTTC.

The J gene is TRBJ2-2, the V gene TRBV9; 9 bases agree with TRBD1. Germline trimming cut 1 base from V and 7 bases from J; bases unmatched to any gene: 11. The CDR3 is 17 amino acids. The germline V gene encodes CDR1 SGDLS and CDR2 YYNGEE. The CDR3 region is CASSVTGQGPAVGELFF. CDR3 nucleotides: TGTGCCAGCAGCGTAACCGGACAGGGGCCTGCGGTCGGGGAGCTGTTTTTT.

This clone was counted between two and nine times. J is TRBJ1-6 and V is TRBV28; 8 nucleotides align to TRBD1. The ends lost 5 bases at V and 3 bases at J; junction bases unmatched: 6. CDR3 length equals 16 residues. Germline V CDR1 and CDR2: MDHEN, SYDVKM. The CDR3 here is CASSPAGQGYNSPLHF. CDR3 coding DNA: TGTGCCAGCAGTCCCGCAGGACAGGGCTATAATTCACCCCTCCACTTT.

The chain joins TRBV29-1 to TRBJ1-1, with D possibly matching TRBD1 (6 bases). The CDR3 extends over 15 amino acids. Germline V lookup: CDR1 SQVTM, CDR2 ANQGSEA. The V gene lost 1 base and the J gene lost 6 bases, with 18 bases spanning the gap. CDR3 protein: CSVEGGGQARAEAFF. CDR3 in DNA: TGCAGCGTTGAAGGCGGGGGGCAGGCAAGGGCTGAAGCTTTCTTT.

The sample holds a few counts of this clone. The chain couples TRBV19 to TRBJ2-6; 9 nucleotides match TRBD1. The CDR3 length is 15 residues. Germline assignment: CDR1 LNHDA and CDR2 SQIVND (reference sequence). Trimming cost V 10 bases and J 3 bases; bases outside gene matches: 7. In DNA, the CDR3 is TGTGCCACCTCGGGACAGGGCGGTGGGGCCAACGTCCTGACTTTC. Translated, it gives CATSGQGGGANVLTF.

In DNA, the CDR3 is TGTGCCTCGGACAGACCCCCCTACGAGCAGTACTTC. As protein: CASDRPPYEQYF. The genes are TRBV30 and TRBJ2-7, with TRBD1 as a possible D gene (6 bases). The CDR3 length is 12 residues. Germline lookup yields CDR1 GTSNPN and CDR2 SVGIG (reference sequence). The germline V and J ends were trimmed by 7 bases and 2 bases, with 12 bases remaining between them.

The chain joins TRBV29-1 to TRBJ2-1; D is unresolved. The CDR3 runs to 14 residues. The germline gives CDR1 SQVTM, CDR2 ANQGSEA. Trimming pared 3 bases from V and 0 bases from J, leaving 9 bases between. CDR3: CSVDMENSYNEQFF. The DNA for the CDR3 is TGCAGCGTTGATATGGAGAACTCCTACAATGAGCAGTTCTTC.

The CDR3 is CASSPRSNSQETQYF. The CDR3 coding sequence is TGTGCCAGCTCACCCCGGTCAAATTCACAAGAGACCCAGTACTTC. The V gene is TRBV18, the J gene TRBJ2-5; D gene unclear. There are 15 residues in the CDR3. The V gene lost 3 bases and the J gene lost 2 bases, with 13 bases spanning the gap. Germline V gene sequence: CDR1 KGHSH, CDR2 LQKENI.